This TCR beta chain was sequenced in a study of blood T cells in healthy people across ages. Study outcomes and limitations: Age showed a roughly linear inverse relationship with TCR beta diversity per million T cells. Unsorted PBMC input precluded a conclusive naive versus antigen-experienced comparison.

This clonotype has a handful of counts. What it binds is unknown. Germline V gene data show CDR1 as DFQATT and CDR2 as SNEGSKA (reference sequence). There are 13 residues in the CDR3. Deletions cut 4 bases from V and 4 bases from J, with 11 bases between. Primers used in a second PCR of roughly 7 to 12 cycles were a sample-barcoded 5' primer and a J-beta primer mix. Carrying 12 random nucleotides, a template-switch adaptor labeled each individual cDNA molecule. TCRdb re-analysed the 5' RACE reads in MiXCR, keeping a single row per CDR3 protein. The repertoire holds about 800,000 distinct CDR3 sequences, with approximately 25% as singletons. These same data were also listed under a study on T cells of mothers and their children.

The specimen sequenced was blood. The chain couples TRBV20-1 to TRBJ1-3, with D tentatively TRBD1 (6 bases). The TCR sequence derives from a boy aged 5-17 years in good health. In DNA, the CDR3 is TGCAGTGCTACCCAGGGGACCGGAAACACCATATATTTT. Residues: CSATQGTGNTIYF.